This T cell receptor (beta chain) was captured in a study of somatic mutations in cytotoxic T cells in rheumatoid arthritis. Study details: Including V beta1+ cells that were sequenced for TCRB, some T-cell populations stained with V beta antibodies were flow-sorted at nearly 100% purity.

Study-wide results and caveats: An increase in CD8+ clonality with age was seen in rheumatoid arthritis patients but not in healthy controls.

Both CD4+ and CD8+ cells were separated through positive magnetic bead selection, and their purity was verified using flow cytometry. Repertoires were generated with immunoSEQ multiplex PCR, while TCRdb's copy carries only in-frame clones and drops some. The data contain approximately 3,500 clones, around four fifths of them seen just once; the ten biggest clones take up approximately 28%. With respect to this clone: Its antigen is undetermined.

This TCR came from a man over 45 with rheumatoid arthritis. Sequencing used CD8+ T cells sorted from blood.

The CDR3 region is CATSPDRTATEAFF. CDR3 DNA sequence: TGTGCCACCAGTCCTGACAGGACTGCGACTGAAGCTTTCTTT. The chain links TRBV15 to TRBJ1-1; TRBD1 is a possible D gene (6 bases). V dropped 6 bases and J dropped 5 bases, with 16 bases sitting between them. Germline assignment: CDR1 LNHNV and CDR2 YYDKDF (reference sequence). The CDR3 totals 14 residues.